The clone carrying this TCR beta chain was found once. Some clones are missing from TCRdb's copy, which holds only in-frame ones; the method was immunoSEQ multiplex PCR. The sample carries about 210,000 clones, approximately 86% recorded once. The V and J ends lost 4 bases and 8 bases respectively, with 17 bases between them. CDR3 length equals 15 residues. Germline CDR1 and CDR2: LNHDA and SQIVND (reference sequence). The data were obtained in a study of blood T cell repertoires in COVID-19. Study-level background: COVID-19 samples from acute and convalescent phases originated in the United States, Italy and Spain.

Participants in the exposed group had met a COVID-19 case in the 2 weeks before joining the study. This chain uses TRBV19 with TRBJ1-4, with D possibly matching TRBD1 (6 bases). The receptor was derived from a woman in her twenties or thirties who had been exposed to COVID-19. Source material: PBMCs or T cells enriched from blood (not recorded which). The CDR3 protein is CASSRAAGVQEKLFF. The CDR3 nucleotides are TGTGCCAGTAGTAGGGCCGCAGGGGTACAAGAAAAACTGTTTTTT.